What follows is one T cell receptor (beta chain) and its context. Its antigen is not known. Germline CDR1 and CDR2: MDHEN and SYDVKM. The CDR3 loop spans 14 amino acids. A second roughly 7 to 11 cycle PCR used barcoded and J-beta primers. TCRdb reprocessed the 5' RACE reads with MiXCR, giving one entry per CDR3 protein. The sample holds 2 million or so distinct CDR3 sequences, just under 50% seen once. Russia was home to the donors, healthy Caucasian individuals aged roughly 6 to 95. No fewer than 7 million PBMCs went into each sample. The sample comes from a study of blood T cells in healthy people across ages. Study context: Template switching picked up about one barcoded beta molecule for each two T cells. Study conclusions and caveats: With age, beta diversity per million T cells declined roughly linearly, significantly by 30 to 40.

The sample comprised blood. This receptor was taken from a woman in her thirties or forties in good health. This sequence joins TRBV28 and TRBJ2-4, with D perhaps matching TRBD2 (7 bases). The J call may be incorrect, as the DNA end agrees better with TRBJ2-7. Written as DNA, the CDR3 is TGTGCCAGCAAAGGGGGGGTAGCCCCCTACGAGCAGTACTTC. It is translated as CASKGGVAPYEQYF.